Presented here are 8 T cell receptor beta chains from one specimen sequenced in a study of Graves' ophthalmopathy and Graves' hyperthyroidism. The TCR beta CDR3 regions underwent amplification from RNA transcripts. A first-round RT-PCR used HTBI primers, followed by a second-round multiplex PCR. TCRdb recomputed calls from the multiplex PCR reads with MiXCR, one row per CDR3 protein. The sample lists approximately 640,000 distinct CDR3 sequences; more than 40% were seen once. The specimen was peripheral blood. These receptors were taken from an adult man with Graves' ophthalmopathy.

This chain joins TRBV7-3 and TRBJ2-5, with a possible D match to TRBD2 (5 bases). The CDR3 covers 12 residues. The germline gives CDR1 SGHTA, CDR2 FQGTGA. Deletions cut 6 bases from V and 9 bases from J, with 14 bases between. For the CDR3, the DNA is TGTGCCAGCAGTTCCCACACGGAGGCCCAGTACTTC. Its protein product is CASSSHTEAQYF.

A few counts support this clonotype. The gene calls are TRBV20-1 and TRBJ1-5, with 7 bases fitting TRBD1. The CDR3 extends over 17 amino acids. J was trimmed by 0 bases and V by 2 bases; bases with no gene match: 10. The germline V gene has CDR1 DFQATT and CDR2 SNEGSKA (reference sequence). The CDR3 DNA sequence: TGCAGTGCTAGAACCGATTCCGGGACAGATAGCAATCAGCCCCAGCATTTT. Translation: CSARTDSGTDSNQPQHF.

The table lists this clonotype with many counts. This rearrangement joins TRBV7-2 to TRBJ2-7; a possible D gene is TRBD1 (5 bases). This CDR3 has 14 amino acids. Germline V gene lookup returns CDR1 SGHTA and CDR2 FQGNSA. Trimming took off 4 bases at V and 4 bases at J, with 14 bases between the two ends. The CDR3 sequence is CASSSREGDYEQYF. CDR3 coding DNA: TGTGCCAGCAGCTCTAGGGAAGGGGATTACGAGCAGTACTTC.

This clonotype was seen ten or more times. The chain is built from TRBV20-1 and TRBJ2-5, with D unclear. The germline V gene has CDR1 DFQATT and CDR2 SNEGSKA (reference sequence). The CDR3 spans 12 residues. V lost 0 bases and J lost 4, with 6 bases in between. The CDR3 nucleotides are TGCAGTGCTAGAGAGAGCCTAGAGACCCAGTACTTC. Its translation: CSARESLETQYF.

In DNA, the CDR3 is TGCGCCAGCAGCCAAGGGTGGCGGGGGCCCTACGAGCAGTACTTC. Protein: CASSQGWRGPYEQYF. The chain combines TRBV4-3 with TRBJ2-7, with D tentatively TRBD2 (7 bases). Germline V gives CDR1 LGHNA, CDR2 YSLEER. The CDR3 is 15 amino acids. The V gene lost 1 base and the J gene lost 2 bases, with 12 bases spanning the gap.

This chain connects TRBV25-1 to TRBJ2-7, with 12 bases that match TRBD1. This CDR3 has 16 amino acids. V lost 6 bases and J lost 7; bases outside the gene matches: 13. Germline V CDR1 and CDR2: MGHDK, SYGVNS. The CDR3 spells CASSFIPGQGASEQYF. CDR3 nucleotides: TGTGCCAGCAGCTTCATTCCGGGACAGGGGGCATCTGAGCAGTACTTC.

This clonotype was counted many times. The chain employs TRBV7-6 and TRBJ2-2, with D perhaps TRBD1 (5 bases). CDR3 size: 14 residues. V gave up 2 bases and J gave up 4 bases, with 8 bases separating them. CDR1 is SGHVS, CDR2 FNYEAQ, per germline. Written as DNA, the CDR3 is TGTGCCAGCAGCTTACAGGGTTCCACCGGGGAGCTGTTTTTT. It is translated as CASSLQGSTGELFF.

Turning to this clonotype: A junction end diverges from the germline sequence, so it may reflect a read error. The V and J genes are TRBV11-2 and TRBJ1-6, with unresolved D. Germline CDR1 is SGHAT and CDR2 is FQNNGV. The CDR3 has 16 amino acids. CDR3: CASSPIGWGYNLPLHF. In DNA form, the CDR3 reads TGTGCCAGCAGCCCGATCGGATGGGGATATAATTTACCCCTCCACTTT.